This T cell receptor beta chain was observed in a study of blood T cells in healthy people across ages. General study findings and limits: Donors of long life had a larger count of naive CD4+ cells and greater diversity than aged donors.

Primers used in a second PCR of roughly 7 to 12 cycles were a sample-barcoded 5' primer and a J-beta primer mix. TCRdb ran MiXCR on the 5' RACE reads and lists one entry per CDR3 protein. In the table there are 650,000 or so distinct CDR3 sequences, around 50% of which are singletons. The V segment lost 4 bases and the J segment 6 bases; nucleotides outside the gene matches: 5. The CDR3 loop spans 13 amino acids. Germline CDR1 SEHNR, CDR2 FQNEAQ (reference sequence). About this clonotype: The antigen is unknown.

The rearrangement joins TRBV7-9 to TRBJ1-1, with 7 bases lining up with TRBD1. The receptor comes from a woman aged 80 or over in good health. The sample taken for sequencing was blood. The CDR3 reads CASSSQGDAEAFF. CDR3 nucleotide sequence: TGTGCCAGCAGCTCGCAGGGGGACGCTGAAGCTTTCTTT.